The clone carrying this T cell receptor (beta chain) was seen many times. Its cognate antigen is unknown. The data are from a study of T cell repertoires in cytomegalovirus infection. General study points: CMV-specific HLA-C-restricted TCR beta clonotypes dominated the ex vivo response. Cumulative frequency (of public TCR beta family members) identified carriers of CMV plus the relevant HLA.

Each CDR3 protein is one row after TCRdb ran MiXCR on the reads. The sample lists approximately 89,000 distinct CDR3 sequences; about 24% were seen once. The specimen comprised CD8+ T cells from cultured PBMCs, sampled from culture after CMV antigen stimulation. The TCR was taken from a human donor in good health (CMV status not recorded). Some clones in this sample may be carry-over from other donors' samples.

The CDR3 region is CASSTSGSYEQYF. The CDR3 region has the DNA TGTGCCAGCAGCACCTCGGGCTCCTACGAGCAGTACTTC. The gene calls are TRBV7-2 and TRBJ2-7; no definite D call. V lost 5 bases and J 0 bases, leaving 8 bases between the germline ends. This CDR3 is built from 13 residues. Germline loops: CDR1 SGHTA, CDR2 FQGNSA. Together with reference TRBV7-2 and TRBJ2-7, the CDR3 gives the full variable domain: GAGVSQSPSNKVTEKGKDVELRCDPISGHTALYWYRQSLGQGLEFLIYFQGNSAPDKSGLPSDRFSAERTGGSVSTLTIQRTQQEDSAVYLCASSTSGSYEQYFGPGTRLTVT.